The T cell receptor (beta chain) described here comes from a study of cytomegalovirus exposure and HLA in healthy donors. Looking at the study overall: The early release's HLA-typed donors yielded some 85 million unique TCRs.

Whole-study findings and limits: Upon later analysis, HLA-associated TCR beta chains proved more clonally expanded than other, equally common chains. In a later analysis, DRB1 alleles had the most associated TCRs; HLA-C alleles the fewest.

These donors, healthy bone marrow donors, were studied. The PCR employed 60 Vbeta primers together with 13 Jbeta primers. Some clones are missing from TCRdb's copy, which holds only in-frame ones; the method was immunoSEQ multiplex PCR. The sample shows tens of thousands of clones, 50% of them seen only once. The CDR3 has 14 amino acids. Deletions cut 3 bases from V and 6 bases from J, with 14 bases between. CDR1 is MNHEY and CDR2 is SVGAGI in the germline V gene. This clone was counted only a few times. Its antigen is still unknown. The chain couples TRBV6-5 to TRBJ1-1; TRBD1 is a possible D gene (5 bases). This clonotype originated in a human donor in good health. Sequencing input: PBMCs. The CDR3 nucleotides are TGTGCCAGCAGTTATAGGGCAGGGAATTCTGAAGCTTTCTTT. Its translation: CASSYRAGNSEAFF.